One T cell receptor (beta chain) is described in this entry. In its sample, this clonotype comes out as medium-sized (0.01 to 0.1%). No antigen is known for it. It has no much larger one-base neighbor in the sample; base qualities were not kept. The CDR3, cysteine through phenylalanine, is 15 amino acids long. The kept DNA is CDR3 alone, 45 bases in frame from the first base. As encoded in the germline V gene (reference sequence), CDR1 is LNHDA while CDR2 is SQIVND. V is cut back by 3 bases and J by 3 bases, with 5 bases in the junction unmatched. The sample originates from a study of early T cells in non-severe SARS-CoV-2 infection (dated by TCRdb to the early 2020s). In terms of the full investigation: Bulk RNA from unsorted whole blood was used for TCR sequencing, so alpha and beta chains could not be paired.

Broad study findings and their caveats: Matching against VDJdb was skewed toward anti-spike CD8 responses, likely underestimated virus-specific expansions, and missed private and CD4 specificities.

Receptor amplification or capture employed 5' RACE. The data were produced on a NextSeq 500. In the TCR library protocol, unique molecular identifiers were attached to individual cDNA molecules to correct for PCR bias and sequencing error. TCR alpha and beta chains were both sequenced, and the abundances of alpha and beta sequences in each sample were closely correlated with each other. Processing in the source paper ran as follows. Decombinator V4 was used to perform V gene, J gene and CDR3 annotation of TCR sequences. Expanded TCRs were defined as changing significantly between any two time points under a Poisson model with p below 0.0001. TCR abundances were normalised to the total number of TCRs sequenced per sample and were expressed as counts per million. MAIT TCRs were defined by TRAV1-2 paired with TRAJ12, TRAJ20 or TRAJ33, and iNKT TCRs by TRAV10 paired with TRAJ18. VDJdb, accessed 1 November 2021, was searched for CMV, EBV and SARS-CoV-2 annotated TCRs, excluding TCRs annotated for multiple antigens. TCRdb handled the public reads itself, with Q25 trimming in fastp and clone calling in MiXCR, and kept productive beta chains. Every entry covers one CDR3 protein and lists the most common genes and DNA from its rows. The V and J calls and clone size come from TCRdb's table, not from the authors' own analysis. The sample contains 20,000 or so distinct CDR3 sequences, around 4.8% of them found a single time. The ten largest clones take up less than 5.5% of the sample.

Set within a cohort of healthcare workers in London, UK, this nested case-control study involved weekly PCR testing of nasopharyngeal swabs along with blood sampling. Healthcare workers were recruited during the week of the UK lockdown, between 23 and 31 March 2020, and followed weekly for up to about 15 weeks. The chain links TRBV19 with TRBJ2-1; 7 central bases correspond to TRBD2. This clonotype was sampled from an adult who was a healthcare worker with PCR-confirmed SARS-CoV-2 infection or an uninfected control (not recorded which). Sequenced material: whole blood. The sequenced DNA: TGTGCCAGTAGTATTATGGGGGGGGTCTACAATGAGCAGTTCTTC. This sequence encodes CASSIMGGVYNEQFF.